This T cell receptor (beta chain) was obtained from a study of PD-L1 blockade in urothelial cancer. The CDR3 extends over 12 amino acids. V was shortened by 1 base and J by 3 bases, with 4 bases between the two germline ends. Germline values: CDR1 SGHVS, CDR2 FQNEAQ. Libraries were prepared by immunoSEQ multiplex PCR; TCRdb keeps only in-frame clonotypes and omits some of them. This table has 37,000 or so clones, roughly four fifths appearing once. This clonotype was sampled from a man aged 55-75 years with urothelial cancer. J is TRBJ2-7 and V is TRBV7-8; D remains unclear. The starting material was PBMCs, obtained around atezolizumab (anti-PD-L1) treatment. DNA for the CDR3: TGTGCCAGCAGCTTAGTCCTCTACGAGCAGTACTTC. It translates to CASSLVLYEQYF.